This T cell receptor (beta chain) came from a study of cytomegalovirus exposure and HLA in healthy donors (dated by TCRdb to about 2017). Some background on the complete study: An earlier analysis of some 620 of the donors reported approximately 280 Gb of sequence data and about 120 million unique TCR beta sequences obtained from around 170 million T cells. Around 320 gigabases of sequencing data and approximately 85 million unique TCR sequences were included in an early release covering roughly 600 HLA-typed donors. Among the roughly 400 genotyped donors, 75% to 90% belonged to the genetic ancestry cluster associated with self-reported Caucasian donors. The study aimed to test whether cataloging public T cell receptors could reveal signatures of past pathogen exposure. The T cell repertoires of 670 or so subjects were profiled by immunosequencing and related to cytomegalovirus serostatus. Besides the first cohort of roughly 700 subjects, a separate validation cohort made up of 120 different subjects was used. High-throughput TCR immunosequencing, statistical association of individual TCRs with disease status, and machine learning were combined to predict cytomegalovirus infection status. A later analysis re-examined previously published TCR beta repertoires from 600 to 700 donors and added high-resolution HLA genotyping to investigate patterns of TCR occurrence. The later analysis used no new phenotypic data to find candidate immune exposures, relying instead on TCR beta sequences and their occurrence across donors. In an earlier analysis of more than 550 of the donors, high-throughput TCR beta sequencing was used to judge whether each TCR beta V gene segment behaved as functional or pseudogenic. Alongside the repertoire data, information on donor age, sex, ethnicity and CMV serostatus was compiled. In a later genetic analysis, genome-wide SNP genotypes for 398 of the 666 donors were used, and that subset was treated as a discovery cohort. All discovery cohort repertoires had been generated using a single sequencing platform. Class I and class II HLA loci were covered by the typing at four-digit resolution. Typing coverage differed by locus: A, B, C, DRB1 and DQB1 were typed in about 629-640 donors, DQA1 in about 510, DPA1 in some 570, and DPB1 in around 440. Roughly five DR-DQ haplotypes were handled as single units for association and clustering because linkage in the cohort was strong. On average, around 200,000 unique TCR beta nucleotide sequences were sequenced per donor among several hundred genotyped donors of the cohort, with around 19% of those sequences being non-productive.

Library generation was performed with the immunoSEQ multiplex PCR assay. A mixture of 60 forward primers for TCR Vbeta segments and 13 reverse primers for TCR Jbeta segments was used in the multiplex PCR. Amplification of the CDR3 region of rearranged TCR beta genes was performed with a multiplex PCR assay on genomic DNA. The Illumina HiSeq System was used to sequence the amplified TCR beta libraries as 87-base-pair reads. As for the authors' bioinformatics: A later analysis tallied 75 million to 95 million unique TCR beta chains across the 600 to 700 repertoires, and approximately 12 million of those chains were shared by two or more donors. Raw reads were error-corrected and collapsed into unique sequences by a nearest-neighbor algorithm in which closely related sequences were merged to remove PCR and sequencing errors. Alignment of CDR3 sequences to IMGT reference sequences was used to assign V, D and J gene segments. For a sequence to be retained, a match of at least six nucleotides to both a V gene segment and a J gene segment was required. A rearrangement was called productive if the CDR3 had no stop codons and remained in frame with V and J, and every other rearrangement was called non-productive. CDR3 was defined by IMGT convention, running from the second conserved V-encoded cysteine to the conserved J-encoded phenylalanine. The earlier analysis of approximately 500 of the donors excluded sequences that lacked an unambiguous match to a single V gene segment. An earlier analysis of a few hundred of the donors classified V segments as functional when productive rearrangements were above 56.7% and as segregating when the standard deviation between donors was above 5%. To diagnose cytomegalovirus status from the catalog of TCR beta chain sequences, a statistical classification framework was built. A later analysis assigned V and J genes by comparing TCR nucleotide sequences with IMGT/GENE-DB human TR gene sequences. The TCRdist pipeline was used in a later analysis to assign CDR3 sequences and most-parsimonious VDJ recombination scenarios. In a later analysis, each TCR beta chain was defined by its CDR3 amino acid sequence together with its V-gene family, and reads lacking a unique V-gene family were excluded. In a later analysis, approximately 640 highly shared, low-generation-probability nucleotide sequences were removed to address suspected cross-contamination and a sequencing artifact. For each public chain, a later analysis derived a clonal expansion index from normalized ranks of inferred template counts within each repertoire. Generation probabilities in a later analysis came from a VDJ recombination model fitted to out-of-frame rearrangements, and those results were checked against IGoR. In a later analysis, TCR-TCR, TCR-HLA and TCR-CMV co-occurrence was scored with hypergeometric tests, and a repertoire-size bias correction was applied to TCR pairs. To estimate false discovery rates, a later analysis permuted the HLA or CMV assignments 20 times. In a later analysis, co-occurring TCRs were grouped using DBSCAN, with TCRdist sequence similarity added in when clustering inside HLA-allele-positive subsets. For co-occurrence clustering, repertoires with fewer than 30,000 or more than 120,000 public chains were excluded, along with about five repertoires with anomalous nucleotide sharing. TCRdb obtained this table from immuneACCESS and retained in-frame rearrangements with V and J assigned. These tables miss some clones; where compared with another copy, unresolved V genes account for less than half of the shortfall, and the remainder is unexplained. From that table come the V and J calls and clone size; the DNA was used to work out D and trimming. In this sample the table shows 100,000 to 120,000 clones, more than 75% of which occur a single time. 1.5% to 2% of the sample belongs to the ten largest clones.

Relative to germline, V is 1 base shorter and J is 0 bases shorter, with 12 bases between their ends. The CDR3 numbers 16 residues from cysteine through phenylalanine. Just CDR3 DNA is preserved here, 48 bases in frame from base 1. In the germline V gene, CDR1 corresponds to MNHNS and CDR2 to SASEGT. A note on this clone: This clone's antigen is unknown. Per-nucleotide qualities are absent, and no much larger clonotype sits a single base away.

The cohort consisted of some 670 healthy bone marrow donors. At the time of sampling, every cohort member was nominally healthy, though immune exposures that went unrecorded were likely present. The donor was CMV seronegative and was included in the group of under 450 seronegative cohort members. A peripheral blood sample was collected from each donor, and TCR beta sequencing was performed on peripheral blood mononuclear cells. Genomic DNA was extracted from the blood cell samples with the Qiagen DNeasy Blood Extraction Kit. General conclusions and limits of the study: An association between a missense DCLRE1C variant and V-gene and J-gene trimming of TCR beta chains was found in a later genetic analysis and replicated in an independent cohort. According to the authors, the approach could potentially be generalized to other disease states and immunological phenotypes. According to a later analysis, most CMV-associated TCR beta chains appeared to be HLA-restricted, and the HLA associations seemed to be driven largely by CMV exposure. Sequencing depth was assumed to be roughly uniform across donors in the presence/absence analyses, though that assumption may not hold. Strong co-occurrence of HLA alleles, especially DR and DQ, made assigning TCR associations to individual alleles difficult. Most TCR sequences were observed very rarely across donors, whereas some public TCRs were present in many individuals. In an earlier analysis of 500 to 650 of the donors, most TCR beta V segments appeared in productive rearrangements about 87% or about 30% of the time, broadly matching IMGT annotations. In both the original and validation cohorts, the classifier was reported to diagnose cytomegalovirus status with high specificity and sensitivity. A cluster of highly shared sequence variants was judged likely to represent a technical artifact of the sequencing pipeline. The only immune exposure information available for the cohort was CMV serostatus. Correlated functional status among segregating V segments might be attributable to linkage disequilibrium, but an unknown experimental factor could not be ruled out. Because some donors lacked HLA typing at each locus, the association tests relied only on the typed subset. A further reported finding was that TCR beta sequences accurately predicted the HLA-A and HLA-B alleles for most subjects in the first cohort. Some IMGT-functional V segments, including TRBV6-2 and TRBV6-3, could not be distinguished by the 87-base-pair reads and were therefore excluded. Compared with the roughly 700-donor mean, donors in an Asian-associated ancestry cluster had fewer N-insertions in productive TCRs, according to a later genetic analysis. In a later analysis, some 17,000 TCR beta sequences were associated with specific HLA alleles at a false discovery rate of 0.05. Because counts were too low, roughly 16 rarely observed V segments, including chromosome 9 orphons, were left out of the earlier analysis of several hundred of the donors. A total of roughly 160 TCR beta chains were listed by the study as associated with cytomegalovirus. This cohort had only TCR beta chains sequenced, and the lack of alpha or paired-chain data limited which features could be detected. According to a later analysis, TCR association rates differed among HLA loci, with DRB1 alleles showing the most associated TCRs and HLA-C alleles showing the fewest. In a later analysis, several top co-occurrence clusters were reported to appear linked to parvovirus B19, influenza, CMV and Epstein-Barr virus. In a later analysis, HLA-associated TCR beta chains showed more clonal expansion and lower generation probabilities than non-associated chains that were equally common. A few of the identified cytomegalovirus-associated TCR beta chains were confirmed in vitro to be specific for cytomegalovirus antigens.

This clonotype was obtained from a man aged 40-49 years in good health and CMV-seronegative. The sequencing sample was made of PBMCs. The rearranged chain carries TRBV6-1 and TRBJ1-2; no confident D gene assignment can be made. The CDR3 loop reads CASSEERHRANYGYTF. The nucleotides read TGTGCCAGCAGTGAAGAGAGACACAGAGCTAACTATGGCTACACCTTC.